Each of the 12 T cell receptor beta chains below was sequenced from the same sample in a study of blood T cell repertoires in COVID-19. TCRdb's table, derived via immunoSEQ multiplex PCR, lists solely in-frame clones and lacks some. The data show around 200,000 clones, roughly nine tenths seen once. The material sequenced was PBMCs or T cells enriched from blood (not recorded which). These receptor sequences come from a woman in her 40s with acute COVID-19.

V usage is TRBV7-3 and J usage is TRBJ2-1; tentative D call: TRBD1 (8 bases). Trimming stripped 3 bases from V and 7 bases from J, with 16 bases between. Looked up from germline, CDR1 is SGHTA and CDR2 is FQGTGA. The CDR3 spans 15 residues. The DNA of the CDR3 is TGTGCCAGCAGCTTGACCGGACAGGGAGGGAATGAGCAGTTCTTC. Encoded protein: CASSLTGQGGNEQFF.

This chain connects TRBV19 to TRBJ2-3; TRBD2 aligns across 8 bases. V trimming: 0 bases; J trimming: 0 bases; junction bases outside the gene matches: 5. The CDR3 loop spans 17 amino acids. Germline lookup yields CDR1 LNHDA and CDR2 SQIVND (reference sequence). The CDR3 protein is CASSIDVQRGSTDTQYF. The CDR3 bases are TGTGCCAGTAGTATAGATGTACAGCGGGGGAGCACAGATACGCAGTATTTT.

Judged by abundance, this clone is medium-sized. The chain uses TRBV27 and TRBJ2-3; 7 bases fit TRBD1. Germline CDR1 is MNHEY and CDR2 is SMNVEV (reference sequence). Trimming removed 2 bases from V and 8 bases from J; junction bases left unmatched: 10. This CDR3 has 15 amino acids. The CDR3 DNA reads as TGTGCCAGCAGTTTAATCCTCGACAGGGCGGGTACGCAGTATTTT. Amino acid sequence: CASSLILDRAGTQYF.

V gene TRBV18 combines with J gene TRBJ2-2; 12 nucleotides line up with TRBD2. This CDR3 is 16 amino acids long. Germline V gene data show CDR1 as KGHSH and CDR2 as LQKENI. The V segment lost 3 bases and the J segment 3 bases; nucleotides outside the gene matches: 2. The CDR3 DNA reads as TGTGCCAGCTCACCTCTAGCGGGAGGGGACACCGGGGAGCTGTTTTTT. It codes for CASSPLAGGDTGELFF. Supplemented by reference TRBV18 and TRBJ2-2, the full variable domain reads NAGVMQNPRHLVRRRGQEARLRCSPMKGHSHVYWYRQLPEEGLKFMVYLQKENIIDESGMPKERFSAEFPKEGPSILRIQQVVRGDSAAYFCASSPLAGGDTGELFFGEGSRLTVL.

V usage is TRBV27 and J usage is TRBJ2-7; D possibly corresponds to TRBD1 (8 bases). Trimming left V 5 bases short and J 4 bases short, with 15 bases between. Germline CDR1 MNHEY, CDR2 SMNVEV (reference sequence). This CDR3 has 14 residues. The chain's CDR3 is CASSLLQGGYEQYF. CDR3 bases: TGTGCCAGCAGTCTATTACAGGGGGGGTACGAGCAGTACTTC.

DNA for the CDR3: TGTGCCAGCAGCTTCCCTGGGACAGGGAACAATGAGCAGTTCTTC. Its protein is CASSFPGTGNNEQFF. The chain has TRBV7-9 and TRBJ2-1; 9 positions agree with TRBD1. The CDR3 is made up of 15 amino acids. Germline CDR1 and CDR2: SEHNR and FQNEAQ (reference sequence). V shed 3 bases and J 5 bases; nucleotides not matched to a gene: 5.

V is TRBV7-9 and J is TRBJ1-5; D unclear. The CDR3 totals 13 residues. V was clipped by 8 bases and J by 3 bases, with 11 bases between them. CDR1 is SEHNR, CDR2 FQNEAQ, per germline (reference sequence). The CDR3 DNA is TGTGCCAGCGGTACAGCCAACAATCAGCCCCAGCATTTT. It specifies CASGTANNQPQHF.

This chain connects TRBV6-2 or TRBV6-3 to TRBJ2-3; 7 bases match TRBD2. J was trimmed by 2 bases and V by 1 base; bases with no gene match: 6. The CDR3 length is 16 residues. The germline V gene has CDR1 MNHEY and CDR2 SVGEGT. The CDR3 loop reads CASSYYPAGSTDTQYF. In nucleotides, the CDR3 is TGTGCCAGCAGTTACTATCCAGCGGGGTCCACAGATACGCAGTATTTT.

This chain joins TRBV19 and TRBJ1-3; D is possibly TRBD1 (5 bases). Germline CDR1 reads LNHDA; CDR2 reads SQIVND (reference sequence). V lost 3 bases and J 1 base, leaving 10 bases between the germline ends. This CDR3 is 15 amino acids long. The CDR3 nucleotides read TGTGCCAGTAGTATGGGAGGGACGTCTGGAAACACCATATATTTT. Its translation: CASSMGGTSGNTIYF. Together with reference TRBV19 and TRBJ1-3, the CDR3 gives the full variable domain: DGGITQSPKYLFRKEGQNVTLSCEQNLNHDAMYWYRQDPGQGLRLIYYSQIVNDFQKGDIAEGYSVSREKKESFPLTVTSAQKNPTAFYLCASSMGGTSGNTIYFGEGSWLTVV.

This clone was recorded once. V gene TRBV19 combines with J gene TRBJ1-4; tentatively, D is TRBD1 (6 bases). CDR1 is LNHDA, CDR2 SQIVND, per germline (reference sequence). V gave up 6 bases and J gave up 0 bases, with 11 bases separating them. This CDR3 is 15 amino acids long. The CDR3 loop is CASSQDRSTNEKLFF. The CDR3 DNA sequence: TGTGCCAGTAGCCAAGACAGGTCAACTAATGAAAAACTGTTTTTT. Supplemented by reference TRBV19 and TRBJ1-4, the full variable domain reads DGGITQSPKYLFRKEGQNVTLSCEQNLNHDAMYWYRQDPGQGLRLIYYSQIVNDFQKGDIAEGYSVSREKKESFPLTVTSAQKNPTAFYLCASSQDRSTNEKLFFGSGTQLSVL.

In the case of this clone: Different DNA sequences within this sample yield the same CDR3. The chain is built from TRBV5-6 and TRBJ2-7, with D hard to call. CDR1 and CDR2 (germline): SGHDT, YYEEEE. Trimming removed 3 bases from V and 1 base from J, with 5 bases in between. The length of the CDR3 is 12 residues. Here the CDR3 DNA reads TGTGCCAGCAGCTCACAATCCTACGAGCAGTACTTC. Its translation is CASSSQSYEQYF.

This chain uses TRBV2 with TRBJ1-4; 10 positions agree with TRBD1. The germline V gene has CDR1 SNHLY and CDR2 FYNNEI. Trimming at V came to 4 bases and at J to 7 bases, leaving 3 bases not matched to a gene. The CDR3 contains 14 residues. The CDR3 coding sequence is TGTGCCAGCAGTGGGGACAGGGGTTTTGAAAAACTGTTTTTT. Protein product: CASSGDRGFEKLFF.